Listed below are T cell receptor beta chains from one sample, sequenced in a study of cytomegalovirus exposure and HLA in healthy donors. Profiled with immunoSEQ multiplex PCR; TCRdb holds only in-frame clones, not every one. The sample gives about 110,000 clones, about 59% of which show up once; over 3.5% is in the top ten. Sequencing was performed on PBMCs. These TCRs come from a man aged 25-45 years in good health and CMV-seropositive. Each CDR3 is given with its conserved first and last residue. D genes are given only for firm matches. Clone size is shown for a subset of rows, as once, few, many or a class of expanded clone.

j_gene,abundance,d_gene,v_gene,CDR3nt,CDR3aa
TRBJ2-1,.,TRBD1,TRBV10-3,TGTGCCATCACCGGACAGGGCGGGCATGATGAGCAGTTCTTC,CAITGQGGHDEQFF
TRBJ2-1,.,TRBD2,TRBV5-4,TGTGCCAGCAGCCCGGGGGGAAGCTCCTACAATGAGCAGTTCTTC,CASSPGGSSYNEQFF
TRBJ1-5,.,.,TRBV19,TGTGCCAGTAAAGCGTTATACTCGGGCAATCAGCCCCAGCATTTT,CASKALYSGNQPQHF
TRBJ2-1,.,TRBD2,TRBV6-4,TGTGCCAGCAGCGCCGGACTAGAAGGACCGAATGAGCAGTTCTTC,CASSAGLEGPNEQFF
TRBJ1-1,.,.,TRBV6-5,TGTGCCAGCAGCTTAGGGGGGGTAGACACTGAAGCTTTCTTT,CASSLGGVDTEAFF
TRBJ1-4,few,TRBD1,TRBV13,TGTGCCAGCAGCTTAGCGGCGACAGGGAATGAAAAACTGTTTTTT,CASSLAATGNEKLFF
TRBJ1-2,few,.,TRBV7-8,TGTGCCAGCAGCCCAACCGCCGGGACTGGTTATGGCTACACCTTC,CASSPTAGTGYGYTF
TRBJ2-4,.,TRBD2,TRBV6-6,TGTGCCAGCAGTTACTCGTCCCGACTAGCGAGCGAGGAGTACTTC,CASSYSSRLASEEYF
TRBJ1-5,few,.,TRBV7-5,TGTGCCAGAAGCTTAGACAGGGCCAATCAGCCCCAGCATTTT,CARSLDRANQPQHF
TRBJ2-1,.,.,TRBV7-9,TGTGCCAGCAGCTTATTTTTCGATGAGCAGTTCTTC,CASSLFFDEQFF
TRBJ1-6,.,TRBD1,TRBV7-9,TGTGCCAGCAGCTTAGGGACAGGGGATTTCTCACCCCTCCACTTT,CASSLGTGDFSPLHF
TRBJ2-7,.,TRBD2,TRBV6-1,TGTGCCAGCAGTGTACTAGCGGGGGGTTTCGTCGAGCAGTACTTC,CASSVLAGGFVEQYF
TRBJ1-5,.,.,TRBV29-1,TGCAGCGTTGTAGGGGGACTAAAAAAACAGCCCCAGCATTTT,CSVVGGLKKQPQHF
TRBJ2-1,.,.,TRBV4-1,TGCGCCAGCAGCCAAGTCTGGATTGGGGGGGCGAATGAGCAGTTCTTC,CASSQVWIGGANEQFF
TRBJ1-2,.,TRBD1,TRBV9,TGTGCCAGCAGCCCTCGGGGACAGGGTCACTATGGCTACACCTTC,CASSPRGQGHYGYTF
TRBJ1-1,.,.,TRBV15,TGTGCCACCAGCAGAGTCGGGTGGACTGAAGCTTTCTTT,CATSRVGWTEAFF
TRBJ2-1,.,TRBD1,TRBV27,TGTGCCAGCAGTTTAGGGACAGGGGGTACGTACAATGAGCAGTTCTTC,CASSLGTGGTYNEQFF
TRBJ2-2,.,.,TRBV11-3,TGTGCCAGCAGTCGGGACACCGGGGAGCTGTTTTTT,CASSRDTGELFF
TRBJ1-5,.,.,TRBV19,TGTGCCAGTAGTTCGGCACAGTTTAGCAATCAGCCCCAGCATTTT,CASSSAQFSNQPQHF
TRBJ2-1,.,TRBD2,TRBV2,TGTGCCAGCAGTGAGCACCCCTGGGGGGGTAGCTCCTACAATGAGCAGTTCTTC,CASSEHPWGGSSYNEQFF
TRBJ2-6,.,TRBD1,TRBV30,TGTGCCTGGAGTCGTGGGACAGGGGGGAGGGCTGGGGCCAACGTCCTGACTTTC,CAWSRGTGGRAGANVLTF
TRBJ2-7,.,TRBD1,TRBV28,TGTGCCAGCACCCGGACAGGGGACTACGAGCAGTACTTC,CASTRTGDYEQYF
TRBJ2-7,.,.,TRBV5-1,TGCGCCAGCAGTTCCGACCCATCAGGCGAGCAGTACTTC,CASSSDPSGEQYF
TRBJ1-2,once,.,TRBV10-3,TGTGCCATCAGTGAGTCGGCAGGGTATGGCTACACCTTC,CAISESAGYGYTF
TRBJ1-6,.,TRBD1,TRBV2,TGTGCCAGCAGTGGGGGCAGGGGGCCCTCACCCCTCCACTTT,CASSGGRGPSPLHF
TRBJ1-5,few,.,TRBV6-1,TGTGCCAGCAGTGAAGCGCAGGGCTTTTTAGGGAATCAGCCCCAGCATTTT,CASSEAQGFLGNQPQHF
TRBJ2-5,.,.,TRBV7-2,TGTGCCAGCAGCCTTTGGCGGGGCCAAGAGACCCAGTACTTC,CASSLWRGQETQYF
TRBJ2-3,.,TRBD2,TRBV5-1,TGCGCCAGCAGCTTGGCCCTAGCGGGGGAAGGAGATACGCAGTATTTT,CASSLALAGEGDTQYF
TRBJ2-7,.,.,TRBV15,TGTGCCACCAGCAGAGCGAGTACCTACGAGCAGTACTTC,CATSRASTYEQYF
TRBJ2-7,.,TRBD2,TRBV4-1,TGCGCCAGCAGCCAAGATCCTAGCGGGGTATCCTACGAGCAGTACTTC,CASSQDPSGVSYEQYF
TRBJ2-1,.,TRBD1,TRBV11-3,TGTGCCAGCGAAAGCACAGGGGGTTCCTACGAGCAGTTCTTC,CASESTGGSYEQFF
TRBJ1-1,.,.,TRBV7-9,TGTTCCAGCAGTTCGGAGACTGAAGCTTTCTTT,CSSSSETEAFF
TRBJ2-3,.,TRBD2,TRBV7-2,TGTGCCAGCAGCTTAAGGGGACTAGCGGGCGAAATCAAGAGAACGCAGTATTTT,CASSLRGLAGEIKRTQYF
TRBJ1-2,few,TRBD1,TRBV9,TGTGCCAGCAGCGATACTCTTACCGGGACAGGGACGATATGGGGCTACACCTTC,CASSDTLTGTGTIWGYTF
TRBJ1-1,.,TRBD1,TRBV11-2,TGTGCCAGCAGCGAGAACAGGGGGTCTTCTGAAGCTTTCTTT,CASSENRGSSEAFF
TRBJ2-2,.,TRBD1,TRBV5-4,TGTGCCAGCAGCTCAACAGGGGTCCTTTCCGGGGAGCTGTTTTTT,CASSSTGVLSGELFF
TRBJ2-1,few,TRBD1,TRBV19,TGTGCCAGTAGTATGATGGGGACAGGGAGAAATAGGCTGTTCTTC,CASSMMGTGRNRLFF
TRBJ2-7,.,.,TRBV11-3,TGTGCCAGCAGCTTAGTTGGGGGGGAGCAGTACTTC,CASSLVGGEQYF
TRBJ2-3,few,TRBD2,TRBV6-1,TGTGCCAGCAGTGAAGCGGGGAGGGTAGCAGATACGCAGTATTTT,CASSEAGRVADTQYF
TRBJ2-1,.,.,TRBV6-6,TGTGCCAGCATCGAAGCTAGCGACAATGAGCAGTTCTTC,CASIEASDNEQFF
TRBJ2-7,.,.,TRBV29-1,TGCAGCGTGGCTAACAGAGTCTCCTACGAGCAGTACTTC,CSVANRVSYEQYF
TRBJ1-2,.,TRBD1,TRBV29-1,TGCAGCGCCGCCGGACAGGGGAGCTTCTATGGCTACACCTTC,CSAAGQGSFYGYTF
TRBJ2-3,.,TRBD2,TRBV2,TGTGCCAGCAGGAACGGACTAGCGGGGGGGAGCACAGATACGCAGTATTTT,CASRNGLAGGSTDTQYF
TRBJ1-6,few,.,TRBV5-1,TGCGCCAGCAAACGAACAGTACCGGAGGGCTATAATTCACCCCTCCACTTT,CASKRTVPEGYNSPLHF
TRBJ1-1,.,TRBD1,TRBV14,TGTGCCAGCACCCGGGACAGGGGCACTGAAGCTTTCTTT,CASTRDRGTEAFF
TRBJ1-1,.,TRBD1,TRBV5-1,TGCGCCAGCAGCTTGGGGGGACAGTTCATGAACACTGAAGCTTTCTTT,CASSLGGQFMNTEAFF
TRBJ1-1,once,.,TRBV27,TGTGCCAGCAGTTTATCGGCAGGGTCGTACACTGAAGCTTTCTTT,CASSLSAGSYTEAFF
TRBJ2-7,.,TRBD1,TRBV18,TGTGCCAGCTCATCAGACAGGGAAGACGAGCAGTACTTC,CASSSDREDEQYF
TRBJ2-1,once,.,TRBV23-1,TGCGCCAGCAGTCAATCAGAGTTTAGCTCCTACAATGAGCAGTTCTTC,CASSQSEFSSYNEQFF
TRBJ2-7,few,.,TRBV18,TGTGCCAGCTCACCGACTCCGGCCGCTACCGAGCAGTACTTC,CASSPTPAATEQYF
TRBJ1-4,.,TRBD1,TRBV7-9,TGTGCCAGCAGCTTAGGGACAGGGGGCGAAAAACTGTTTTTT,CASSLGTGGEKLFF
TRBJ2-7,.,.,TRBV7-9,TGTGCCAGCAGCCCCCCCTCTCCGCGGGAGCAGTACTTC,CASSPPSPREQYF
TRBJ1-4,.,TRBD1,TRBV6-5,TGTGCCAGCAGTAGACAGGGCCCAAATGAAAAACTGTTTTTT,CASSRQGPNEKLFF